The clone carrying this TCR beta chain came up many times. No antigen is known for it. This sample was included in a study of metastatic and nonmetastatic thyroid tumors. Study overall: Across blood and tumor or nodule tissue, repertoires from malignant and benign thyroid patients were compared with one another.

Among the patients, none had received any treatment before thyroid surgery. Original methodology: Using the CDR3 differences seen across clinicopathological groups, the authors built a distant-metastasis classifier for papillary thyroid cancer, which was meant to discriminate distant-metastatic patients. TCRdb redid the clone calls on the PCR reads using MiXCR. The V and J calls reflect TCRdb's pipeline rather than the authors' work. This sample has roughly 72,000 clones, with roughly 18% found just once. Germline V CDR1 and CDR2: DFQATT, SNEGSKA (reference sequence). The CDR3 spans 17 residues. V was trimmed by 0 bases and J by 6 bases, leaving 23 bases between them. Study-level points and caveats: Across blood and tumor, TCR beta diversity in malignant thyroid tumors was reportedly significantly higher than in benign nodules.

This chain connects TRBV20-1 to TRBJ1-2; D not resolved. This TCR was sampled from a female donor with papillary thyroid cancer or a benign thyroid nodule (not recorded which). Some clones in this sample may be carry-over from other donors' samples. Sequencing input: blood. CDR3 in amino acids: CSARDQNSRSSVHGYTF. The CDR3 DNA reads TGCAGTGCTAGAGATCAAAACTCAAGGAGTTCGGTGCATGGCTACACCTTC.